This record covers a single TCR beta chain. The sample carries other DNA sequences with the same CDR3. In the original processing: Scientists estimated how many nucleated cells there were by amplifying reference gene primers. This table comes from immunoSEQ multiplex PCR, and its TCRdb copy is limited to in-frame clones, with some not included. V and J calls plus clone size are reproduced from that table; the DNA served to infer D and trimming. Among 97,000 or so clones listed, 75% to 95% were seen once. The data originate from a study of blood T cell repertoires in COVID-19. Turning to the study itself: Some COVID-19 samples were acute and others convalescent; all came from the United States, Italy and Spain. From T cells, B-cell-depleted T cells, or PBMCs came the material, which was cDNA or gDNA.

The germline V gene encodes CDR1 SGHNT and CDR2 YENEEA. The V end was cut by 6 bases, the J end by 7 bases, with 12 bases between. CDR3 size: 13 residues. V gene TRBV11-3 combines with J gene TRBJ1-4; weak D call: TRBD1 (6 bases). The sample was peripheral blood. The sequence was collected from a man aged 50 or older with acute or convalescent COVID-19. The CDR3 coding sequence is TGTGCCAGCAGTCTACAGGGCGGTGAAAAACTGTTTTTT. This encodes CASSLQGGEKLFF. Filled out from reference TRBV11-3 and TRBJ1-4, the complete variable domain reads EAGVVQSPRYKIIEKKQPVAFWCNPISGHNTLYWYLQNLGQGPELLIRYENEEAVDDSQLPKDRFSAERLKGVDSTLKIQPAELGDSAVYLCASSLQGGEKLFFGSGTQLSVL.